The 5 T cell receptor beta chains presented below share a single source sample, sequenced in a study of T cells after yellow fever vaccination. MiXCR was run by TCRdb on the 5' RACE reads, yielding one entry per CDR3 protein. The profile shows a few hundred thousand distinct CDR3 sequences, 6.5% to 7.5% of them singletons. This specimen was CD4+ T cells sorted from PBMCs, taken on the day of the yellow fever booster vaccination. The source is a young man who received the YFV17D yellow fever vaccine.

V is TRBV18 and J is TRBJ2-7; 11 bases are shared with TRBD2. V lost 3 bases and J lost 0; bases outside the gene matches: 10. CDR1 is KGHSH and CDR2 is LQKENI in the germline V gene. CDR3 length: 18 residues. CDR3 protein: CASSPRGLAAGDSYEQYF. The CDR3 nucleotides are TGTGCCAGCTCACCGCGGGGACTAGCGGCAGGGGACTCCTACGAGCAGTACTTC.

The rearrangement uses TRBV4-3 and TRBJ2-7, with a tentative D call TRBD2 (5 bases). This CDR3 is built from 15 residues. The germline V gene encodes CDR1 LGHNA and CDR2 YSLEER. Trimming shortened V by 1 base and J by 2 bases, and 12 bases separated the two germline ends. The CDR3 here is CASSQVWESAYEQYF. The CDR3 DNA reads TGCGCCAGCAGCCAAGTTTGGGAGTCAGCCTACGAGCAGTACTTC.

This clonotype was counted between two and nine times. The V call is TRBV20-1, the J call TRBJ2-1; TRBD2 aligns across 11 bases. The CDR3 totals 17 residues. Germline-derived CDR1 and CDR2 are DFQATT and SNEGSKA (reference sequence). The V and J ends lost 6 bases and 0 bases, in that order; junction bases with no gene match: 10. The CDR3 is CSALGTSGVSSYNEQFF. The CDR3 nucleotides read TGCAGTGCCCTCGGGACTAGCGGAGTGAGCTCCTACAATGAGCAGTTCTTC.

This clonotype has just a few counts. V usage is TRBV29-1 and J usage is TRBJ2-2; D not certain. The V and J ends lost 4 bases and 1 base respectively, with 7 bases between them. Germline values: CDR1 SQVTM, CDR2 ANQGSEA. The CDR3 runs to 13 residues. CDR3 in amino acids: CSVGFQNTGELFF. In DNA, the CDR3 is TGCAGCGTTGGATTCCAGAACACCGGGGAGCTGTTTTTT.

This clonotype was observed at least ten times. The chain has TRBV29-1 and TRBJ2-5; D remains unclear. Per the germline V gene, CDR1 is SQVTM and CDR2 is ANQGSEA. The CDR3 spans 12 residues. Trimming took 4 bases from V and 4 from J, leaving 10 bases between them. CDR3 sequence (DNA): TGCAGCGTTGTGTCAGCACCAGAGACCCAGTACTTC. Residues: CSVVSAPETQYF.